These 4 T cell receptor beta chains were sequenced from one sample in a study of OX40 agonist ivuxolimab in advanced cancers. The library was built by means of the immunoSEQ multiplex PCR assay. The table was pulled from immuneACCESS by TCRdb, which kept in-frame rearrangements only. Such tables lose some clones; where checked, under half of the loss comes from unresolved V genes, and the rest has no known cause. The sample table lists some 50,000 clones, 75% to 85% of them with a count of one. The ten largest clones add up to 0.69% of the sample. Sample: CD4+ or CD8+ T cells sorted from blood, taken in a trial of the OX40 agonist ivuxolimab. These receptors originate from an adult with an advanced solid tumor such as melanoma, head and neck, liver or kidney cancer.

V gene TRBV6-5 combines with J gene TRBJ2-4; TRBD1 matches at 8 bases. The CDR3 covers 14 residues. The V gene's germline CDR1 is MNHEY and CDR2 SVGAGI. Germline trimming cut 6 bases from V and 6 bases from J; bases unmatched to any gene: 7. The CDR3 reads CASSLDRVANIQYF. The CDR3 DNA reads as TGTGCCAGCAGCCTGGACAGGGTTGCAAACATTCAGTACTTC.

Written as DNA, the CDR3 is TGTGCCAGCAGCCCAAACTCGGTAGGCGACGGTGGATACGAGCAGTACTTC. The encoded protein is CASSPNSVGDGGYEQYF. The rearrangement links TRBV7-9 to TRBJ2-7; D unclear. The CDR3 is 17 residues long. V was trimmed by 5 bases and J by 4 bases, leaving 24 bases between them. Germline CDR1 SEHNR, CDR2 FQNEAQ (reference sequence).

V and J are TRBV6-5 and TRBJ1-1; D possibly corresponds to TRBD1 (6 bases). The CDR3 loop spans 14 amino acids. Germline lookup yields CDR1 MNHEY and CDR2 SVGAGI. With 2 bases removed from V and 4 bases from J, the gap between germline ends came to 11 bases. The CDR3 sequence is CASSYLRGSTEAFF. The DNA for the CDR3 is TGTGCCAGCAGTTACCTCAGGGGAAGCACTGAAGCTTTCTTT.

This clone was recorded once. J is TRBJ1-3 and V is TRBV6-5; 8 bases match TRBD1. Germline assignment: CDR1 MNHEY and CDR2 SVGAGI. The V segment lost 10 bases and the J segment 4 bases; nucleotides outside the gene matches: 9. CDR3 size: 14 residues. This CDR3 is CAIFSQGEGNTIYF. CDR3 bases: TGTGCCATTTTCTCACAGGGGGAAGGAAACACCATATATTTT.